This TCR beta chain derives from a study of T cell responses to AZD1222 COVID-19 vaccine. TCRdb's table, derived via immunoSEQ multiplex PCR, lists solely in-frame clones and lacks some. Of approximately 150,000 clones listed, 92% were seen once; the top ten hold approximately 3.6%. Remarks on this clone: The antigen is unknown.

The CDR3 runs 13 residues. V was clipped by 1 base and J by 2 bases, with 5 bases between them. Findings of the study overall: Increased Spike-specific TCR breadth and depth were observed after two AZD1222 doses. Clonal diversity may have been underestimated in mostly white British donors. Vaccine-associated CD4 TCRs ranged over spike, dominating at 160-218 and 743-854. The study reported that nearly half of spike-specific TCRs target unmutated variant regions.

The sample consisted of peripheral blood, taken 28 days after the second AZD1222 dose. This receptor was identified in an adult who received the AZD1222 COVID-19 vaccine. The V call is TRBV12-3 or TRBV12-4, the J call TRBJ1-2; D gene uncertain. CDR3 in amino acids: CASSLVRNYGYTF. CDR3 DNA sequence: TGTGCCAGCAGTTTAGTCAGGAACTATGGCTACACCTTC.